This T cell receptor beta chain was identified in a study of CD8+ T cells in alopecia areata. Whole-study context: Those treated were given oral tofacitinib at 5 to 10 mg twice daily.

Sampling of alopecia areata patients yielded lesional scalp punch biopsies as well as peripheral blood. V gave up 6 bases and J gave up 3 bases, with 11 bases separating them. The CDR3 is 13 amino acids. From germline, CDR1 is SGHAT and CDR2 FQNNGV. Study-level points and caveats: When scalp samples are sequenced, resident alphabeta T cells of normal skin are also captured.

As to this clone: The antigen is not known.

Following RNA extraction, reverse transcription yielded cDNA that acted as the sequencing template. Repertoires were generated with immunoSEQ multiplex PCR, while TCRdb's copy carries only in-frame clones and drops some. The sample lists 90,000 to 150,000 clones, 30% to 40% occurring once. The specimen sequenced was CD4+ T cells sorted from blood. The sequence was obtained from a human donor with alopecia areata. The chain carries TRBV11-2 and TRBJ2-5; no firm D call. DNA of the CDR3: TGTGCCAGCAGTTTCGCCCCGGAAGAGACCCAGTACTTC. It codes for CASSFAPEETQYF.